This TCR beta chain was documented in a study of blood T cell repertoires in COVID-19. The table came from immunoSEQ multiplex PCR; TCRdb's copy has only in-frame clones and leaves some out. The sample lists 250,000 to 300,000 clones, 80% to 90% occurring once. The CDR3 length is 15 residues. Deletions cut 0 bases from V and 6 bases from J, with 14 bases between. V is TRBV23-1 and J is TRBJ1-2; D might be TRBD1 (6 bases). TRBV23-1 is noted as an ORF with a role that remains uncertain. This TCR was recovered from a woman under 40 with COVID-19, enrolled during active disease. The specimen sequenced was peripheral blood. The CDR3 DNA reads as TGCGCCAGCAGTCAATCCCGGGAATACAGGGATGGCTACACCTTC. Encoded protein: CASSQSREYRDGYTF.